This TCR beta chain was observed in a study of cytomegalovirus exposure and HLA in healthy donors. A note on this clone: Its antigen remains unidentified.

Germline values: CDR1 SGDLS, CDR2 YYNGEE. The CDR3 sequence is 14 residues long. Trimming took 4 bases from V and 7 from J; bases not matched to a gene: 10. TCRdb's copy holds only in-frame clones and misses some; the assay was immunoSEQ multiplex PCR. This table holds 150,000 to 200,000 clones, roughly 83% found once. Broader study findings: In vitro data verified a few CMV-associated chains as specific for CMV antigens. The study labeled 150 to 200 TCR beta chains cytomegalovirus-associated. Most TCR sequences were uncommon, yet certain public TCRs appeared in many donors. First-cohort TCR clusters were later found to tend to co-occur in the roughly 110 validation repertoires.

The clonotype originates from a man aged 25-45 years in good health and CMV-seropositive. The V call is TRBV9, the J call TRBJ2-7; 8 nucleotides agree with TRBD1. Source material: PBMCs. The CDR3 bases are TGTGCCAGCAGCCCCGTCCTACAGGGGGGAGAGCAGTACTTC. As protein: CASSPVLQGGEQYF.